The present T cell receptor (beta chain) was sequenced within a study of blood T cell repertoires in COVID-19. Whole-study context: T cells, B-cell-depleted T cells, or PBMCs provided the cDNA or gDNA that served as material.

This clone was seen a handful of times. Some clones are missing from TCRdb's copy, which holds only in-frame ones; the method was immunoSEQ multiplex PCR. This table has 97,000 or so clones, nearly 90% appearing once. CDR3 length: 13 residues. V lost 0 bases, J lost 3 bases, and 6 bases lay in between. Germline V gives CDR1 MGHRA, CDR2 YSYEKL. The source of this sequence is a man aged 50 to 59 with active COVID-19. The rearrangement joins TRBV4-1 to TRBJ2-7; D not resolved. The sequenced sample was peripheral blood. CDR3 protein: CASSQDRVYEQYF. CDR3 sequence (DNA): TGCGCCAGCAGCCAAGACCGGGTCTACGAGCAGTACTTC.